This T cell receptor (beta chain) was sequenced for a study of blood T cells in healthy people across ages. V lost 8 bases, J lost 0 bases, and 14 bases lay in between. The CDR3 contains 14 residues. In regard to this clonotype: Its target is not known.

Study results and limitations: Diversity figures based on one million T cells were deemed too low.

With a J-beta primer mix and a sample-barcoded 5' primer, a second PCR ran roughly 6 to 11 cycles. TCRdb reanalysed the 5' RACE reads using MiXCR and keeps one entry per CDR3 protein. The repertoire holds 250,000 to 300,000 distinct CDR3 sequences, with roughly 26% as singletons. The chain has TRBV12-3 or TRBV12-4 and TRBJ2-7; D is perhaps TRBD2 (5 bases). The specimen sequenced was blood. This TCR derives from a woman in her sixties or seventies in good health. For the CDR3, the DNA is TGTGCCAGCTCTACTAGTAAAAGCTCCTACGAGCAGTACTTC. This sequence encodes CASSTSKSSYEQYF.